This TCR beta chain originates from a study of blood T cell repertoires in COVID-19. For the study at large: Samples came from the United States, Italy and Spain, spanning acute and convalescent COVID-19.

The CDR3 runs to 14 residues. Study processing details: By means of reference gene primer amplification, nucleated cell counts were estimated. Produced via immunoSEQ multiplex PCR; TCRdb's table is partial and in-frame only. D and trimming were read from the DNA, whereas the V and J calls and clone size are those reported in that table. The sample contains 100,000 or so clones, about 89% of which appear only once. The receptor comes from a human donor in a cohort sampled during active COVID-19. The chain uses TRBV21-1 and TRBJ2-7; the D call in the table, TRBD1, was not verified against the DNA. TRBV21-1 is a known pseudogene. The sequencing sample was made of peripheral blood. CDR3 protein: CATIKTRVAYEQYF. CDR3 DNA: TGTGCCACCATAAAGACCAGGGTTGCCTACGAGCAGTACTTC.